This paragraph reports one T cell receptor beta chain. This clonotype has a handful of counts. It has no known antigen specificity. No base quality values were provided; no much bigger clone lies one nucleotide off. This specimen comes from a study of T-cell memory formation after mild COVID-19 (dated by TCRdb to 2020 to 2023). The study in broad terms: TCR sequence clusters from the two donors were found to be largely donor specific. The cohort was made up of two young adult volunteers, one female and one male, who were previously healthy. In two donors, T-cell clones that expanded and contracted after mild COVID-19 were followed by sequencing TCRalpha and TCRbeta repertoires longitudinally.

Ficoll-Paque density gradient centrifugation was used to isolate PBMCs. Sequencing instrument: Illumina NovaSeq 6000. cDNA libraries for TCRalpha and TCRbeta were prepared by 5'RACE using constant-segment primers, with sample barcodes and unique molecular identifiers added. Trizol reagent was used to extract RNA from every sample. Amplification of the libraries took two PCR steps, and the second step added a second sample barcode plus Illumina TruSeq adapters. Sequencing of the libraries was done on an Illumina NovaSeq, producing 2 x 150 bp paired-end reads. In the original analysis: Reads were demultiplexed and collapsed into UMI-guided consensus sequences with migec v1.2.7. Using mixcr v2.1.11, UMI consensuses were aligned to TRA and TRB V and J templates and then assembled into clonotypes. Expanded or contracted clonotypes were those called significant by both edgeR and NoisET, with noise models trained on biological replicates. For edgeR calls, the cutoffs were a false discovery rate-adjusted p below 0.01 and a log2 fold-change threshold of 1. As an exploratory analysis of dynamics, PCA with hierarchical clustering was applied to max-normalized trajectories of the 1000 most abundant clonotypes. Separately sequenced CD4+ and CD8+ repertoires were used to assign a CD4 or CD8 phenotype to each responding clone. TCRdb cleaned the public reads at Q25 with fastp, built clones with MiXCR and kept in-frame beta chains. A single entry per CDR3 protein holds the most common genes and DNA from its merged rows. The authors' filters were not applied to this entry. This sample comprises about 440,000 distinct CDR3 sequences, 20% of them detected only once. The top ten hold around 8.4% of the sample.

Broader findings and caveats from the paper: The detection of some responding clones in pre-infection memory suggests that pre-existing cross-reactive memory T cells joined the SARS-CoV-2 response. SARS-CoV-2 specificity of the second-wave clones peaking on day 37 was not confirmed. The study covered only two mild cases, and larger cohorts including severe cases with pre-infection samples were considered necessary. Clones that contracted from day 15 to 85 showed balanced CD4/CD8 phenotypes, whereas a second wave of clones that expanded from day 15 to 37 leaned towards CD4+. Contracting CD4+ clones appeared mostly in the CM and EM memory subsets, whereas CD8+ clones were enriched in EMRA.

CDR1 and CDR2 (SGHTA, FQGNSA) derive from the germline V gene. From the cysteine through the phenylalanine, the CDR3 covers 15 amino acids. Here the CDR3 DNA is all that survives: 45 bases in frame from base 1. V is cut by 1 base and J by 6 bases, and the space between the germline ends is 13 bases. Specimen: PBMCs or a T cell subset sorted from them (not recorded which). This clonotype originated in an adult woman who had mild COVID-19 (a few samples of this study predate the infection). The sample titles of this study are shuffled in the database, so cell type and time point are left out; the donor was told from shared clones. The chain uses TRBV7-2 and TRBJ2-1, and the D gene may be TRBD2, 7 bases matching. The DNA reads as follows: TGTGCCAGCAGCTTAGGGGGGGGCCTCGGCAATGAGCAGTTCTTC. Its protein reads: CASSLGGGLGNEQFF.